This T cell receptor (beta chain) was identified during a study of tumor and adjacent non-tumor tissue in lung cancer. Study background: Patients comprised roughly 12 adenocarcinoma, 2 squamous cell carcinoma and 1 small cell lung cancer. General study results and limits: In normal lung, the top 100 clones were significantly more dominant than in tumor. Shorter survival was associated with higher TCR diversity in tumors.

Three rounds of nested PCR, following a modified ARM-PCR protocol, produced the TCRbeta library. TCRdb passed the multiplex PCR reads through MiXCR, listing each CDR3 protein once. This table has under 95,000 distinct CDR3 sequences, 80% to 90% appearing once. The template was RNA from unsorted bulk tissue. More than 3 cm separated this lung sample from the edge of the tumor. Germline V gene lookup returns CDR1 MNHEY and CDR2 SVGAGI. The CDR3 loop spans 15 amino acids. Remarks on this clonotype: The target antigen is unknown. One junction end does not reproduce the germline sequence, and a read error may be involved.

Sequenced sample: distant non-tumor lung tissue. This rearrangement joins TRBV6-5 to TRBJ2-7; D may correspond to TRBD1 or TRBD2 (5 bases each). The sequence derives from a man aged 55 to 70 with non-small cell lung cancer. The CDR3 nucleotides read TGTGGCAGCGGCAATGGGGGAGTTTCTCGCTACGAGCAGTACTTC. Translated: CGSGNGGVSRYEQYF.